The clone carrying this TCR beta chain was observed a single time. The data were taken from a study of blood T cell repertoires in COVID-19. Study-wide background: Material from acute and convalescent COVID-19 was sourced from the United States, Italy and Spain. The cDNA or gDNA used as material had been derived from T cells, B-cell-depleted T cells, or PBMCs.

Per the study methods: Reference gene primer amplification gave nucleated cell count estimates. Assay: immunoSEQ multiplex PCR; the TCRdb copy retains only in-frame clones and omits some. The V and J calls and clone size were taken over from that table, and D and trimming were inferred from the DNA. The sample yields more than 250,000 clones, 86% seen once. Germline CDR1 is MNHEY and CDR2 is SMNVEV (reference sequence). The CDR3 is 15 residues long. V dropped 4 bases and J dropped 7 bases, with 16 bases sitting between them. Sequencing was done on a sample of peripheral blood. The clonotype was recovered from a woman aged 30 to 39 who had recovered from COVID-19. The rearrangement joins TRBV27 to TRBJ1-4; a weak D match, TRBD1 (5 bases). CDR3 sequence reads: CASSSLEAGPEKLFF. DNA for the CDR3: TGTGCCAGCAGTTCACTCGAAGCGGGGCCTGAAAAACTGTTTTTT.